This T cell receptor (beta chain) is from a study of T-cell reconstitution after alpha-beta-depleted transplantation in children. This sample's TCRbeta library carried unique molecular identifier barcodes. TCRdb reanalysed the PCR reads using MiXCR and keeps one entry per CDR3 protein. This repertoire shows 900,000 or so distinct CDR3 sequences, roughly 15% found once; its top ten account for around 5%. This clonotype was observed a handful of times. CDR3 length: 15 amino acids. Germline CDR1 is LNHDA and CDR2 is SQIVND (reference sequence). Trimming cost V 5 bases and J 5 bases; bases outside gene matches: 6.

This TCR came from a male patient aged 10-17 years who had a stem cell transplant for acute lymphoblastic leukemia, so the T cells may come from the graft donor. The sample in question was PBMCs, mostly from graft donor cells, obtained 360 days after TCRalphabeta/CD19-depleted stem cell transplant. The chain employs TRBV19 and TRBJ1-5, with 10 nucleotides matching TRBD1. The CDR3 sequence: CASSPQTGGYQPQHF. CDR3 DNA: TGTGCCAGTAGTCCGCAGACAGGGGGCTATCAGCCCCAGCATTTT.